The next 6 T cell receptor beta chains were all read from a single sample in a study of T cells after posttransplantation cyclophosphamide. Profiling relied on immunoSEQ multiplex PCR, and the TCRdb table lists in-frame clones only, not all of them. The sample holds roughly 35,000 clones, and no clone turns up only once. Source material: PBMCs. These receptors were collected from a woman aged 45 to 65 in good health and a related stem cell transplant donor.

This clone has at least ten counts. The chain uses TRBV5-1 and TRBJ2-5, with D possibly being TRBD2 (7 bases). There are 13 residues in the CDR3. The V and J ends lost 7 bases and 5 bases respectively, with 15 bases between them. CDR1 is SGHRS and CDR2 is YFSETQ in the germline V gene. The CDR3 sequence: CASHGGPGETQYF. DNA for the CDR3: TGCGCCAGCCACGGGGGGCCCGGGGAGACCCAGTACTTC.

This clone was observed at least ten times. The genes are TRBV7-2 and TRBJ1-5; TRBD1 is a possible D gene (6 bases). The CDR3 length is 14 residues. Germline CDR1 and CDR2: SGHTA and FQGNSA. The ends were cut back, 5 bases at V and 3 bases at J, with 11 bases in the middle. The CDR3 loop reads CASSPRTDNQPQHF. CDR3 bases: TGTGCCAGCAGCCCACGGACAGACAATCAGCCCCAGCATTTT. The variable domain in full, completed from reference TRBV7-2 and TRBJ1-5, reads GAGVSQSPSNKVTEKGKDVELRCDPISGHTALYWYRQSLGQGLEFLIYFQGNSAPDKSGLPSDRFSAERTGGSVSTLTIQRTQQEDSAVYLCASSPRTDNQPQHFGDGTRLSIL.

This clone was seen ten or more times. V is TRBV27 and J is TRBJ1-1, with 12 positions matching TRBD1. The V and J ends lost 6 bases and 13 bases, in that order; junction bases with no gene match: 12. Germline assignment: CDR1 MNHEY and CDR2 SMNVEV (reference sequence). CDR3 length: 14 residues. CDR3 protein: CASSSGTGGPLVFF. In nucleotides, the CDR3 is TGTGCCAGCAGCTCCGGGACAGGGGGCCCTTTAGTTTTCTTT.

V is TRBV29-1 and J is TRBJ2-2; 13 nucleotides agree with TRBD2. Trimming cost V 6 bases and J 5 bases; bases outside gene matches: 9. Germline V CDR1 and CDR2: SQVTM, ANQGSEA. This CDR3 is 16 amino acids long. The CDR3 DNA sequence: TGCAGCGTCCTCGGACTAGCGGGAGAAAATACCGGGGAGCTGTTTTTT. As protein: CSVLGLAGENTGELFF.

In this sample, this clone turned up many times. This chain connects TRBV2 to TRBJ1-3, with no clear D. This CDR3 contains 12 residues. Trimming took 5 bases from V and 4 from J, leaving 6 bases between them. CDR1 SNHLY and CDR2 FYNNEI come from the germline V gene. CDR3: CASSLRGNTIYF. The CDR3 coding sequence is TGTGCCAGCAGTTTGAGGGGAAACACCATATATTTT.

This clone was detected many times. V gene TRBV24-1 combines with J gene TRBJ1-4, with 7 positions matching TRBD1. CDR3 length equals 14 residues. Germline lookup yields CDR1 KGHDR and CDR2 SFDVKD. V dropped 3 bases and J dropped 8; count of bases not matched to a gene: 5. The CDR3 DNA reads TGTGCCACCAGTGATGCCGGGACAGACGAAAAACTGTTTTTT. It codes for CATSDAGTDEKLFF.